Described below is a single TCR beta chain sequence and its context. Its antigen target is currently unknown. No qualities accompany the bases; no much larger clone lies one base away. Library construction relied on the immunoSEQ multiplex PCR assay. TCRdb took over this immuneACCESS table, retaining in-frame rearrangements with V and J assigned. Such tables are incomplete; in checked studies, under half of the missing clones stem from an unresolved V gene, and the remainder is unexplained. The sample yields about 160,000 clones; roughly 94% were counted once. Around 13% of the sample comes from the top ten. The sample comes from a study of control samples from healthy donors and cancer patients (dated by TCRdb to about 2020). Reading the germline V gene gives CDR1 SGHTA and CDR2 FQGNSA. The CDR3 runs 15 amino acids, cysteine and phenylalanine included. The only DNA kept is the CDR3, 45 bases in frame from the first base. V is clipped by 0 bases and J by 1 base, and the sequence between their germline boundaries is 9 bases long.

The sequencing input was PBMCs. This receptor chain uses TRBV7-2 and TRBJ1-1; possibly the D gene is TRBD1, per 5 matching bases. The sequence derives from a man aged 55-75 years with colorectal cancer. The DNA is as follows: TGTGCCAGCAGCTTAGCGGGGACCTCGAACACTGAAGCTTTCTTT. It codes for CASSLAGTSNTEAFF.